The rows below give T cell receptor beta chains drawn from one sample of a study of T cells in Graves' hyperthyroidism and ophthalmopathy. TCRdb fed the multiplex PCR reads into MiXCR, producing one record per CDR3 protein. This table has more than 500,000 distinct CDR3 sequences, around 45% appearing once. The sample comprised peripheral blood or thyroid tissue (not recorded which). The receptors derive from an adult woman with Graves' disease, either hyperthyroidism or ophthalmopathy (not recorded which). CDR3s include the opening cysteine and the closing phenylalanine or tryptophan. A D gene is named only where the DNA matches it firmly. Size is stated for part of the rows, as once, few or many counts, or as a class when the clone is expanded.

D,V,J,size,CDR3,DNA
NA,TRBV28,TRBJ1-1,few,CASSLSYSRRGTEAFF,TGTGCCAGCAGTTTATCATACAGCCGTAGGGGGACTGAAGCTTTCTTT
NA,TRBV10-3,TRBJ1-2,NA,CAITLDRSGYTF,TGTGCCATCACCTTAGACAGGAGTGGCTACACCTTC
NA,TRBV5-1,TRBJ1-4,many,CASSFRGTNEKLFF,TGCGCCAGCAGCTTCCGGGGAACTAATGAAAAACTGTTTTTT
NA,TRBV7-9,TRBJ2-5,NA,CASSPITTETQYF,TGTGCCAGCAGCCCCATCACTACAGAGACCCAGTACTTC
TRBD2,TRBV7-3,TRBJ2-7,NA,CASTGSGTISYEQYF,TGTGCCAGCACCGGTTCCGGGACTATCTCCTACGAGCAGTACTTC
NA,TRBV30,TRBJ1-1,many,CAWNEGLSTEAFF,TGTGCCTGGAACGAGGGCTTGAGCACTGAAGCTTTCTTT
NA,TRBV3-1,TRBJ1-4,many,CASSQDPRALSEKLFF,TGTGCCAGCAGCCAAGATCCCCGGGCCCTGAGTGAAAAACTGTTTTTT
TRBD1,TRBV10-3,TRBJ2-2,NA,CAIKRTGTGELFF,TGTGCCATCAAACGGACAGGGACCGGGGAGCTGTTTTTT
NA,TRBV7-9,TRBJ1-2,once,CASSLQSGYTF,TGTGCCAGCAGCTTACAAAGTGGCTACACCTTC
TRBD2,TRBV2,TRBJ2-7,NA,CASSVQGTGLFSYEQYF,TGTGCCAGCAGTGTCCAAGGGACGGGACTATTCTCCTACGAGCAGTACTTC
NA,TRBV9,TRBJ2-5,NA,CASSGSRDQVRQYF,TGTGCCAGCAGCGGATCCCGGGACCAAGTGAGGCAGTACTTC
TRBD1,TRBV5-1,TRBJ1-2,many,CASSSIPGQGKYGYTF,TGCGCCAGCAGCTCGATTCCGGGACAGGGGAAGTATGGCTACACCTTC
NA,TRBV7-3,TRBJ1-4,once,CASSEGRSNEKLFF,TGTGCCAGCAGTGAGGGACGGTCCAATGAAAAACTGTTTTTT
NA,TRBV2,TRBJ1-1,NA,CASSEDTLGAFF,TGTGCCAGCAGTGAAGACACCCTGGGAGCTTTCTTT
NA,TRBV7-3,TRBJ1-4,NA,CASSPRLAGGKLFF,TGTGCCAGCAGCCCGAGACTAGCGGGAGGAAAACTGTTTTTT
NA,TRBV7-2,TRBJ2-7,NA,CASSLARIGWDPYEQYF,TGTGCCAGCAGCTTAGCGCGTATCGGTTGGGACCCCTACGAGCAGTACTTC
NA,TRBV20-1,TRBJ2-5,many,CSARGAESYQETQYF,TGCAGTGCTAGAGGGGCGGAGTCGTACCAAGAGACCCAGTACTTC